The subject of this entry is one TCR beta chain. This clone was seen more than once but under ten times. The antigen this receptor binds is unknown. This receptor came from a mouse, so its gene names and germline sequences are mouse ones too. Sequencing ends 1 residue short of the CDR3 end; the germline J gene provides the rest. The sample belongs to a study of tissue T cells after allogeneic stem cell transplantation (dated 2022 in TCRdb). Background on the whole study: Using research autopsies of patients with and without GVHD, plus mouse models of GVHD, the study profiled TCR beta repertoires across many tissues. The human part of the study was a prospective observational study with no blinding and no randomization. The full study reports these points: Which tissue TCRs were alloreactive or antigen-specific was not determined in the study, and some of the clones might have been host cells that persisted. Within patients, how anatomically similar the tissues were was a key factor in shaping TCR repertoire composition, regardless of disease or transplant status. The patient cohort was small and clinically heterogeneous, and sampling depth was acknowledged as a limitation. In both patients and mice, T cells from blood and spleen covered only a limited part of the TCR repertoire found in tissues. Not many T cell clones showed up in more than one patient, yet clustering based on motifs uncovered repertoire signatures that were shared across patients in a tissue-specific way.

Including cysteine and phenylalanine, the CDR3 has 14 amino acids. Shown are 39 bases from within the CDR3, in frame from base 1. CDR1 and CDR2 are read off the germline V gene as GFQATS and STVNSAI. V is cut back by 1 base and J by 3 bases, with 1 base in the junction unmatched. The sample's time point label, in plain terms: mouse harvest day 14 after allogeneic transplant. Each mouse graft consisted of 10^7 T-cell-depleted bone marrow cells plus 10^6 splenic CD5+ T cells and was given by tail vein injection. GVHD in mice was modeled with a major MHC-mismatch B6 (H2b) into BALB/c (H2d) model, and tissues were profiled at day 7 or 14. On day 7 or 14 post-transplant, mouse tissues and retro-orbital blood were harvested with separate sterile tools for each animal, and livers were flushed before harvest. Before genomic DNA isolation with the DNeasy Blood & Tissue Kit, mouse tissues were minced with razor blades in buffered saline.

The library came from the immunoSEQ multiplex PCR assay. TCRbeta CDR3 sequencing was done by Adaptive Biotechnologies at survey depth, reporting CDR3 sequences, V/J genes, productive frequency and template counts. TCR beta CDR3 regions were amplified from genomic DNA instead of RNA. As for the authors' bioinformatics: Jensen-Shannon divergence served to quantify pairwise repertoire overlap between tissues, with 0 meaning identical and 1 meaning complete divergence. Tissues were clustered by single-linkage agglomerative hierarchical clustering of pairwise JSD values, and the clustering results were displayed as dendrograms. GLIPH2 was applied to all patient samples using simulation_depth 1000, kmer_min_depth 3, and cdr3_length_cutoff 8, and only groups with more than two unique CDR3s were retained. In a standardized tissue-overlap score, Jaccard GLIPH-group overlap across patients was extrapolated to a standard repertoire size of 1000 clones. To look at how diversity was associated with clinical or experimental variables, linear mixed-effect models were used, with tissue treated as a fixed effect and individual treated as a random effect. Imported from immuneACCESS, the table was reduced by TCRdb to in-frame sequences with V and J called. These copies leave out some clones; in studies compared against another copy, an unresolved V gene accounts for under half, and the cause of the remainder is not known. V and J calls and clone size are given by that table; D and trimming were obtained from the DNA. Across this sample there are hundreds of clones, with roughly two fifths seen only once. The ten largest clones represent around 49% of the sample.

The TCR sequence derives from a female BALB/c mouse given C57BL/6 T cells with graft-versus-host disease after an allogeneic hematopoietic cell transplant. The sample taken for sequencing was spleen. Rearrangement joined TRBV20 to TRBJ1-5, with 9 central nucleotides matching TRBD1. The CDR3 bases that were read are TGTGGTGCTAGGGGGACAGGGGTCAACCAGGCTCCGCTT. Its protein product is CGARGTGVNQAPL. The whole CDR3 reads CGARGTGVNQAPLF.